These T cell receptor beta chains were read from a single sample in a study of neoadjuvant anti-PD-1 for oral cavity cancer. Clones were read by immunoSEQ multiplex PCR, and TCRdb kept only the in-frame ones, dropping some. The sample contains around 17,000 clones, approximately 65% of which appear only once. The sample in question was PBMCs, obtained before nivolumab (anti-PD-1) treatment. These receptors were obtained from a person aged 35-79 years with oral cavity squamous cell carcinoma. CDR3s include the opening cysteine and the closing phenylalanine or tryptophan. The D gene is left open where the match is weak. Only some rows state a clone size, as once, few, many or a class for expanded clones.

NA	NA	TRBV11-2	TRBJ1-4	15	TGTGCCAGCAGTTTAGGGCGGGGCCCTAATGAAAAACTGTTTTTT	CASSLGRGPNEKLFF
NA	NA	TRBV15	TRBJ1-4	15	TGTGCCACCAGCCTGTTGTGGGACCTCAATGAAAAACTGTTTTTT	CATSLLWDLNEKLFF
few	NA	TRBV29-1	TRBJ1-1	13	TGCAGCGTTCAAGGCACAGGGAACACTGAAGCTTTCTTT	CSVQGTGNTEAFF
NA	TRBD1	TRBV5-1	TRBJ1-1	15	TGCGCCAGCAGCTTGGAGGGGACAGGTGGGACTGAAGCTTTCTTT	CASSLEGTGGTEAFF
NA	NA	TRBV4-1	TRBJ1-1	15	TGCGCCAGCAGCCTCCAGTTAGAGGGGAACACTGAAGCTTTCTTT	CASSLQLEGNTEAFF
NA	NA	TRBV20-1	TRBJ2-4	11	TGCAGTGCCACGGACTTAAACATTCAGTACTTC	CSATDLNIQYF
once	NA	TRBV6-5	TRBJ2-5	15	TGTGCCAGCAGTTACTCTAGACTCGCGGAAGAGACCCAGTACTTC	CASSYSRLAEETQYF
NA	NA	TRBV10-1	TRBJ2-1	15	TGCGCCAGCAGTGAGGTGGGGGAAAGCTACAATGAGCAGTTCTTC	CASSEVGESYNEQFF
NA	NA	TRBV7-2	TRBJ2-7	14	TGTGCCAGCAGCTTAACGACAGGTCCCTACGAGCAGTACTTC	CASSLTTGPYEQYF
NA	NA	TRBV2	TRBJ1-4	13	TGTGCCAGTTCGACAGCTCCAGGTGAAAAACTGTTTTTT	CASSTAPGEKLFF
NA	NA	TRBV5-1	TRBJ2-3	13	TGCGCCAGCAGTCCCAGTAGCACAGATACGCAGTATTTT	CASSPSSTDTQYF
NA	NA	TRBV27	TRBJ2-4	13	TGTGCCACCGGAGATTGGACCAGGGCCATTCAGTACTTC	CATGDWTRAIQYF
NA	TRBD2	TRBV6-6	TRBJ2-1	16	TGTGCCAGCAGTTACCTAACTAGCGGGAGAGGCAATGAGCAGTTCTTC	CASSYLTSGRGNEQFF
NA	TRBD1	TRBV30	TRBJ2-7	13	TGTGCCTGGTCTGGACAGGGGGCGGCGGGTCTGTACTTC	CAWSGQGAAGLYF
few	TRBD1	TRBV7-9	TRBJ1-2	13	TGTGCCAGCAGCCAAGGACAGGGTGATGGCTACACCTTC	CASSQGQGDGYTF
NA	NA	TRBV14	TRBJ1-2	14	TGTGCCAGCAGCCCAGCCCGGGGCCCTTATGGCTACACCTTC	CASSPARGPYGYTF
NA	TRBD1	TRBV5-6	TRBJ2-3	14	TGTGCCAGCAGCTTATCAAGGGGGCTGGATACGCAGTATTTT	CASSLSRGLDTQYF
NA	NA	TRBV7-9	TRBJ1-2	12	TGTGCCAGCAGCCGGGACAACTATGGCTACACCTTC	CASSRDNYGYTF
NA	NA	TRBV15	TRBJ1-5	15	TGTGCCACCAGCAGAGACAGGGGACCCCATCAGCCCCAGCATTTT	CATSRDRGPHQPQHF
NA	TRBD2	TRBV5-4	TRBJ2-5	13	TGTGCCAGCAGCTTGGGCGGGGGAGAGACCCAGTACTTC	CASSLGGGETQYF
once	TRBD1	TRBV7-2	TRBJ1-5	14	TGTGCCAGCAGCCTGACAGGGTTCAATCAGCCCCAGCATTTT	CASSLTGFNQPQHF
NA	TRBD2	TRBV28	TRBJ2-7	15	TGTGCCAGCGGGGCCGGGACTAGCGGGAGGTACGAGCAGTACTTC	CASGAGTSGRYEQYF
few	TRBD1	TRBV19	TRBJ2-7	15	TGTGCCAGTAGTCCACCCGGGACAGGGACCTACGAGCAGTACTTC	CASSPPGTGTYEQYF
NA	NA	TRBV9	TRBJ2-1	14	TGTGCCAGCAGCGTAGGGAGCTCAGTTTATGAGCAGTTCTTC	CASSVGSSVYEQFF
NA	NA	TRBV5-1	TRBJ2-5	13	TGCGCCAGCAGCTTAGCGGGTCGAGAGACCCAGTACTTC	CASSLAGRETQYF
NA	NA	TRBV6-5	TRBJ2-1	12	TGTGCCAGCAGTCACGCGGACAATGAGCAGTTCTTC	CASSHADNEQFF
NA	TRBD2	TRBV9	TRBJ2-3	19	TGTGCCAGCAGCTTCCGGGCGGGAGGGCCAACTACCACCACAAATACGCAGTATTTT	CASSFRAGGPTTTTNTQYF
NA	NA	TRBV10-3	TRBJ1-5	11	TGTGCCAGGTGGGGCAATCAGCCCCAGCATTTT	CARWGNQPQHF
NA	NA	TRBV5-1	TRBJ2-7	15	TGCGCCAGCAGTTTGATAGACAGGAGTGGCGACGAGCAGTACTTC	CASSLIDRSGDEQYF
NA	NA	TRBV6-1	TRBJ2-7	17	TGTGCCAGCAGTGAAGAATTACCAGGGGGGCTGGGGGACGAGCAGTACTTC	CASSEELPGGLGDEQYF
NA	NA	TRBV5-6	TRBJ1-1	13	TGTGCCAGCAACTTACTCAGGAACACTGAAGCTTTCTTT	CASNLLRNTEAFF
NA	TRBD1	TRBV30	TRBJ1-1	15	TGTGCCTGGAGTCCTCTCTCGACAGGGCGGACTGAAGCTTTCTTT	CAWSPLSTGRTEAFF
NA	NA	TRBV6-5	TRBJ2-2	16	TGTGCCAGCAGTTACCTGGCGGCGGGGAACACCGGGGAGCTGTTTTTT	CASSYLAAGNTGELFF
NA	TRBD2	TRBV30	TRBJ2-5	16	TGTGCCTGGACCAGAACTAGCGGGCGGATCCAAGAGACCCAGTACTTC	CAWTRTSGRIQETQYF
NA	TRBD2	TRBV5-1	TRBJ2-1	16	TGCGCCAGCAGCTTGGGGATAGCGGGAGGGCCGGGTGAGCAGTTCTTC	CASSLGIAGGPGEQFF
NA	NA	TRBV5-1	TRBJ2-7	13	TGCGCCAGCAGCCTCGCGCTCCGCACAGAGCAGTACTTC	CASSLALRTEQYF
NA	TRBD1	TRBV6-5	TRBJ2-7	13	TGTGCCAGCAGTGCGACAGGGGGAGGCGAGCAGTACTTC	CASSATGGGEQYF
NA	NA	TRBV2	TRBJ1-5	16	TGTGCCAGCAGTGACAGTAAGGGTGGGACAAATCAGCCCCAGCATTTT	CASSDSKGGTNQPQHF
NA	NA	TRBV6-5	TRBJ2-4	15	TGTGCCAGCAGTTACTCTGATCTAGCCAAAAACATTCAGTACTTC	CASSYSDLAKNIQYF
NA	NA	TRBV5-1	TRBJ2-7	15	TGCGCCAGCAGCCCTTGGGGGCGCAGGGAAGACGAGCAGTACTTC	CASSPWGRREDEQYF
NA	TRBD1	TRBV6-1	TRBJ1-1	19	TGTGCCAGCAGTGAACAGCCCCCCGGGACAGAAAGAATGAACACTGAAGCTTTCTTT	CASSEQPPGTERMNTEAFF
few	TRBD1	TRBV4-1	TRBJ1-1	13	TGCGCCAGCAGGGCGACAGGGGGCACTGAAGCTTTCTTT	CASRATGGTEAFF
NA	TRBD1	TRBV10-3	TRBJ2-1	13	TGTGCCATCAGGGACAGGGCGAGCAATGAGCAGTTCTTC	CAIRDRASNEQFF
few	TRBD1	TRBV6-6	TRBJ2-7	12	TGTGCCAGCAGTTACGAGGGGGCTCGGGAGTACTTC	CASSYEGAREYF
few	NA	TRBV9	TRBJ1-1	15	TGTGCCAGCAGCCTAATACAGGACAGTATAAGTGAAGCTTTCTTT	CASSLIQDSISEAFF
few	NA	TRBV4-2	TRBJ1-1	14	TGTGCCAGCAGCCAAGATGGGGTAGGACCCGAGGCTTTCTTT	CASSQDGVGPEAFF
NA	NA	TRBV5-6	TRBJ1-1	14	TGTGCCAGCAGCCCCGCGAGGGTTTCCACTGAAGCTTTCTTT	CASSPARVSTEAFF
NA	NA	TRBV2	TRBJ1-4	14	TGTGCCAGCAGTGAACAAGGGGACGGGGAAAAACTGTTTTTT	CASSEQGDGEKLFF
few	TRBD2	TRBV19	TRBJ2-7	15	TGTGCCAGTAGGGCGGGGGACGGTAGCTCCTACGAGCAGTACTTC	CASRAGDGSSYEQYF
few	TRBD2	TRBV7-9	TRBJ2-1	17	TGTGCCAGCAGCTTAGATGGGTGGACTAGCGGCTACAATGAGCAGTTCTTC	CASSLDGWTSGYNEQFF
NA	TRBD1	TRBV5-1	TRBJ2-1	15	TGCGCCAGCAGCATAATACAGGGGTCGAGGAATGAGCAGTTCTTC	CASSIIQGSRNEQFF
NA	NA	TRBV9	TRBJ2-1	18	TGTGCCAGCAGCGTAGGGCTAGTTGCCGCATTGAGCTACAATGAGCAGTTCTTC	CASSVGLVAALSYNEQFF
few	NA	TRBV11-3	TRBJ2-1	13	TGTGCCAGCAGCTTAAACTCCCTCAATGAGCAGTTCTTC	CASSLNSLNEQFF
NA	TRBD2	TRBV7-9	TRBJ2-1	16	TGTGCCAGCAGCTTAGTACCTAGCGGAGCCTACAATGAGCAGTTCTTC	CASSLVPSGAYNEQFF
large	NA	TRBV25-1	TRBJ2-5	14	TGTGCCAGCAGTGAACGTGGACACCAAGAGACCCAGTACTTC	CASSERGHQETQYF